The 13 T cell receptor beta chains below were found in one sample sequenced in a study of vaccination effects on CD4 cells after COVID-19. These TCRs' antigens remain unknown. Antigen-specific CD4+ T cell clonotypes were called by their expansion after viral peptide-pool culture in ViraFEST. Researchers isolated CD4+ T cells once 9 to 11 days of culture had elapsed. A PCR test confirmed that the person had SARS-CoV-2 infection between March and December 2020. TCRdb's table, derived via immunoSEQ multiplex PCR, lists solely in-frame clones and lacks some. The sample holds 45,000 to 70,000 clones, around three quarters seen once. This specimen was CD4+ T cells from PBMCs cultured with HIV peptides, taken before COVID-19 vaccination. Described subset: HIV-1 Nef peptide pool negative control/reference culture. These receptors were taken from a human donor who had a prior SARS-CoV-2 infection.

The chain employs TRBV6-5 and TRBJ1-6; 9 bases are a match to TRBD1. There are 15 residues in the CDR3. Trimming took 5 bases from V and 9 from J; bases not matched to a gene: 8. Germline CDR1 MNHEY, CDR2 SVGAGI. CDR3 protein: CASSNGGQGGSPLHF. The DNA of the CDR3 is TGTGCCAGCAGTAACGGGGGACAGGGAGGTTCACCCCTCCACTTT.

The rearrangement links TRBV27 to TRBJ2-1; TRBD2 agrees at 15 bases. The germline gives CDR1 MNHEY, CDR2 SMNVEV (reference sequence). The CDR3 length is 18 residues. The ends lost 5 bases at V and 4 bases at J; junction bases unmatched: 9. The CDR3, as DNA: TGTGCCAGCAGTCGGACTAGCGGGAGGGCCGTCTCTTACAATGAGCAGTTCTTC. It is translated as CASSRTSGRAVSYNEQFF.

By sample share, this clone is medium-sized (0.01 to 0.1%). This chain connects TRBV7-3 to TRBJ2-2; D gene ambiguous. Germline loops: CDR1 SGHTA, CDR2 FQGTGA. The CDR3 extends over 14 amino acids. Trimming stripped 2 bases from V and 4 bases from J, with 8 bases between. CDR3 sequence (DNA): TGTGCCAGCAGCTTACGTGGTGGCACCGGGGAGCTGTTTTTT. This sequence encodes CASSLRGGTGELFF.

In the case of this clone: One end of the junction is discordant with germline, which a read error may explain. The rearrangement joins TRBV6-1 to TRBJ1-3; 9 bases fit TRBD1. Germline CDR1 is MNHNS and CDR2 is SASEGT. The CDR3 sequence is 15 residues long. The DNA of the CDR3 is TGTGCCAGCAGCGAAGGACAGGGGTTGGGAAACACCATATATTTT. It is translated as CASSEGQGLGNTIYF.

This chain links TRBV7-3 with TRBJ2-1; D is ambiguous. The CDR3 sequence is 13 residues long. Germline V gene sequence: CDR1 SGHTA, CDR2 FQGTGA. V lost 1 base, J lost 7 bases, and 8 bases lay in between. CDR3 residues: CASSLNSYNEQFF. The CDR3 nucleotides are TGTGCCAGCAGCTTAAATTCGTATAATGAGCAGTTCTTC.

The J gene is TRBJ1-1, the V gene TRBV7-2; possible D gene TRBD1, 5 bases. The CDR3 runs to 12 residues. Germline assignment: CDR1 SGHTA and CDR2 FQGNSA. V was shortened by 10 bases and J by 11 bases, with 20 bases between the two germline ends. The CDR3 sequence is CATEHGGVRAFF. CDR3 DNA: TGTGCCACCGAACACGGGGGGGTACGGGCTTTCTTT.

This chain connects TRBV19 to TRBJ1-4; D remains ambiguous. CDR1 is LNHDA, CDR2 SQIVND, per germline (reference sequence). V shed 4 bases and J shed 5 bases, with 14 bases lying between them. The CDR3 loop spans 15 amino acids. The CDR3 DNA reads as TGTGCCAGTAGTACGGCCGCCGGAAGAAATGAAAAACTGTTTTTT. It translates to CASSTAAGRNEKLFF.

The gene calls are TRBV27 and TRBJ2-7, with a tentative D call TRBD1 (6 bases). CDR1 is MNHEY, CDR2 SMNVEV, per germline (reference sequence). This CDR3 region has 14 residues. V was pared by 6 bases and J by 3 bases, with 15 bases between. The CDR3 here is CASSTGWDRYEQYF. CDR3 DNA sequence: TGTGCCAGCAGCACAGGGTGGGACCGCTACGAGCAGTACTTC.

The chain has TRBV7-9 and TRBJ2-7; D gene unclear. This CDR3 has 18 residues. The germline gives CDR1 SEHNR, CDR2 FQNEAQ (reference sequence). Trimming pared 2 bases from V and 0 bases from J, leaving 20 bases between. The CDR3 spells CASSLSRRRTRSSYEQYF. The DNA for the CDR3 is TGTGCCAGCAGCTTAAGCCGCCGACGTACAAGGAGCTCCTACGAGCAGTACTTC.

This chain links TRBV10-3 with TRBJ2-5, with 9 bases lining up with TRBD1. V lost 2 bases and J lost 5; bases outside the gene matches: 3. This CDR3 is 14 amino acids long. Germline CDR1 and CDR2: ENHRY and SYGVKD. The CDR3 coding sequence is TGTGCCATCAGTGAGGGGACAGGGAGGGAGACCCAGTACTTC. It is translated as CAISEGTGRETQYF.

This chain joins TRBV12-5 and TRBJ1-2, with a possible D match to TRBD1 (6 bases). The CDR3 has 14 amino acids. Trimming took off 3 bases at V and 7 bases at J, with 15 bases between the two ends. Looked up from germline, CDR1 is LGHNT and CDR2 is FRNRAP. The CDR3 protein is CASGFFGRGRGYTF. CDR3 nucleotides: TGTGCTAGTGGTTTTTTTGGCAGGGGTCGTGGCTACACCTTC.

V gene TRBV11-2 combines with J gene TRBJ2-7; D might be TRBD2 (5 bases). The CDR3 loop spans 12 amino acids. Deletions cut 4 bases from V and 6 bases from J, with 10 bases between. Germline assignment: CDR1 SGHAT and CDR2 FQNNGV. In DNA form, the CDR3 reads TGTGCCAGCAGCTCCTCGGGAAGCGAGCAGTACTTC. Protein: CASSSSGSEQYF.

The chain joins TRBV11-3 to TRBJ2-3, with TRBD1 identical over 7 bases. The V gene's germline CDR1 is SGHNT and CDR2 YENEEA. Unmatched junction bases numbered 3, after V lost 5 bases and J lost 1 base. The CDR3 runs 14 residues. Written as DNA, the CDR3 is TGTGCCAGCAGCCAGGGGGAAGGCACAGATACGCAGTATTTT. Its translation: CASSQGEGTDTQYF.